What follows are 17 T cell receptor beta chains derived from one specimen sequenced in a study of T cell changes during pregnancy in multiple sclerosis. Generated by immunoSEQ multiplex PCR, the TCRdb table keeps only in-frame clones and is missing some. The repertoire holds some 97,000 clones, with just over 90% as singletons. Sequenced here: peripheral blood, sampled in the second trimester of pregnancy. The receptors originated from a female donor with multiple sclerosis, enrolled in a pregnancy study.

The table lists this clone with a few counts. The chain combines TRBV6-5 with TRBJ2-7; the D is unclear. This CDR3 region has 15 residues. V was shortened by 4 bases and J by 3 bases, with 16 bases between the two germline ends. Germline V gene data show CDR1 as MNHEY and CDR2 as SVGAGI. CDR3: CASSWSSAILYEQYF. In DNA, the CDR3 is TGTGCCAGCAGTTGGTCGAGCGCTATCCTCTACGAGCAGTACTTC.

The chain couples TRBV19 to TRBJ1-3; weak D call: TRBD1 (5 bases). Germline-derived CDR1 and CDR2 are LNHDA and SQIVND (reference sequence). CDR3 length: 16 amino acids. V dropped 5 bases and J dropped 0 bases, with 14 bases sitting between them. The CDR3 nucleotides are TGTGCCAGTAGTCCTCGCGGGGGGAGCTCTGGAAACACCATATATTTT. Its translation is CASSPRGGSSGNTIYF.

The chain recombines TRBV6-1 with TRBJ2-4; 12 nucleotides line up with TRBD1. The germline CDR1 and CDR2 sequences are MNHNS and SASEGT. The CDR3 contains 17 residues. Trimming took 3 bases from V and 2 from J; bases not matched to a gene: 5. The CDR3 coding sequence is TGTGCCAGCAGTGAGCCGCGGGACAGGGGGCCCAAAAACATTCAGTACTTC. This codes for CASSEPRDRGPKNIQYF.

The chain has TRBV5-1 and TRBJ2-7; D possibly corresponds to TRBD1 (5 bases). In germline, CDR1 is SGHRS, CDR2 YFSETQ. This CDR3 is 15 amino acids long. Trimming took 0 bases from V and 6 from J, leaving 16 bases between them. The CDR3 DNA follows: TGCGCCAGCAGCTTGGGGGCTAGGACACCCGTCGAGCAGTACTTC. Translating gives CASSLGARTPVEQYF. The complete variable domain, with remaining parts taken from reference TRBV5-1 and TRBJ2-7, reads KAGVTQTPRYLIKTRGQQVTLSCSPISGHRSVSWYQQTPGQGLQFLFEYFSETQRNKGNFPGRFSGRQFSNSRSEMNVSTLELGDSALYLCASSLGARTPVEQYFGPGTRLTVT.

This sequence joins TRBV29-1 and TRBJ2-5, with TRBD2 as a possible D gene (5 bases). Looked up from germline, CDR1 is SQVTM and CDR2 is ANQGSEA. This CDR3 is built from 14 residues. Between the trimmed V and J ends, which lost 0 bases and 0 bases, there was a span of 8 bases. The CDR3 sequence is CSVEDSAYQETQYF. In nucleotides, the CDR3 is TGCAGCGTTGAAGATAGCGCGTACCAAGAGACCCAGTACTTC. Drawing the rest from reference TRBV29-1 and TRBJ2-5, the complete variable domain is SAVISQKPSRDICQRGTSLTIQCQVDSQVTMMFWYRQQPGQSLTLIATANQGSEATYESGFVIDKFPISRPNLTFSTLTVSNMSPEDSSIYLCSVEDSAYQETQYFGPGTRLLVL.

The chain carries TRBV18 and TRBJ2-7, with a weak D call TRBD1 (5 bases). The CDR3 runs 13 residues. Germline assignment: CDR1 KGHSH and CDR2 LQKENI. Trimming pared 5 bases from V and 3 bases from J, leaving 11 bases between. CDR3 in DNA: TGTGCCAGCTCAGCAACAGGAGTCTACGAGCAGTACTTC. It yields the protein CASSATGVYEQYF.

This chain links TRBV7-2 with TRBJ2-7; D perhaps matches TRBD1 (6 bases). V lost 5 bases, J lost 3 bases, and 14 bases lay in between. The germline CDR1 and CDR2 sequences are SGHTA and FQGNSA. The CDR3 extends over 14 amino acids. The CDR3 is CASSESWTVYEQYF. DNA for the CDR3: TGTGCCAGCAGCGAGTCCTGGACAGTCTACGAGCAGTACTTC.

The chain joins TRBV5-4 to TRBJ2-1; D call uncertain. CDR1 and CDR2 (germline): SGHNT, YYREEE (reference sequence). V was clipped by 3 bases and J by 7 bases, with 14 bases between them. The CDR3 loop spans 14 amino acids. DNA for the CDR3: TGTGCCAGCAGCTCCCGGCCCCCCAGGAATGAGCAGTTCTTC. This translates into CASSSRPPRNEQFF.

The chain links TRBV5-4 to TRBJ1-4; 10 bases line up with TRBD1. The CDR3 is made up of 17 amino acids. Trimming removed 2 bases from V and 0 bases from J; junction bases left unmatched: 4. The germline V gene has CDR1 SGHNT and CDR2 YYREEE (reference sequence). The CDR3 DNA sequence: TGTGCCAGCAGCTTAGATGGACAGGGGGCAACTAATGAAAAACTGTTTTTT. Translating it yields CASSLDGQGATNEKLFF.

V is TRBV11-2 and J is TRBJ1-1; D may be TRBD1 (6 bases). Germline assignment: CDR1 SGHAT and CDR2 FQNNGV. The ends were cut back, 5 bases at V and 6 bases at J, with 13 bases in the middle. CDR3 length: 13 amino acids. CDR3 in DNA: TGTGCCAGCAGCCCCAGGGGATCGGCTGAAGCTTTCTTT. Protein: CASSPRGSAEAFF. The complete variable domain, with remaining parts taken from reference TRBV11-2 and TRBJ1-1, reads EAGVAQSPRYKIIEKRQSVAFWCNPISGHATLYWYQQILGQGPKLLIQFQNNGVVDDSQLPKDRFSAERLKGVDSTLKIQPAKLEDSAVYLCASSPRGSAEAFFGQGTRLTVV.

This rearrangement joins TRBV5-4 to TRBJ1-3, with TRBD1 matching 7 bases. The length of the CDR3 is 16 residues. Per the germline V gene, CDR1 is SGHNT and CDR2 is YYREEE (reference sequence). V lost 3 bases and J lost 2; bases outside the gene matches: 8. The CDR3 DNA follows: TGTGCCAGCAGCTCGACAGGGTCTGGCGCTGGAAACACCATATATTTT. Translated, it gives CASSSTGSGAGNTIYF.

This chain links TRBV6-1 with TRBJ2-5; 7 bases fit TRBD1. Matching the DNA end better, TRBJ2-7 makes the J call doubtful. The CDR3 is 14 amino acids. Germline loops: CDR1 MNHNS, CDR2 SASEGT. The CDR3 loop reads CASSEATGNYEQYF. The CDR3 DNA is TGTGCCAGCAGTGAAGCGACAGGGAACTACGAGCAGTACTTC.

The genes are TRBV21-1 and TRBJ1-5; the DNA was not used to check the table's D call, TRBD1. TRBV21-1 is tagged as a pseudogene. This CDR3 region has 15 residues. The CDR3 region has the DNA TGTGCCAGCAGCAAAGCGAGGACAGGTTGGCAGCCCCAGCATTTT. Translated: CASSKARTGWQPQHF.

V usage is TRBV13 and J usage is TRBJ2-1; 8 positions agree with TRBD2. CDR3 length equals 17 residues. CDR1 is PRHDT and CDR2 is FYEKMQ in the germline V gene (reference sequence). J gave up 6 bases and V 3 bases, and 13 bases lay outside the gene matches. The CDR3 reads CASSFRAGNREGNEQFF. The CDR3, as DNA: TGTGCCAGCAGCTTCAGGGCAGGGAATCGGGAGGGCAATGAGCAGTTCTTC.

The chain joins TRBV5-1 to TRBJ1-1, with D unclear. Germline V gives CDR1 SGHRS, CDR2 YFSETQ. Trimming took 4 bases from V and 3 from J, leaving 16 bases between them. The CDR3 spans 15 residues. The CDR3, as DNA: TGCGCCAGCAGCATAGACCGTAGGAGGGACACTGAAGCTTTCTTT. This gives the protein CASSIDRRRDTEAFF.

The chain joins TRBV6-5 to TRBJ1-5, with a weak D call TRBD1 (5 bases). The V end was cut by 5 bases, the J end by 1 base, with 9 bases between. The germline V gene has CDR1 MNHEY and CDR2 SVGAGI. The CDR3 runs 14 residues. The CDR3 spells CASSDRGSNQPQHF. CDR3 DNA sequence: TGTGCCAGCAGTGACCGGGGGAGCAATCAGCCCCAGCATTTT.

The chain is built from TRBV7-2 and TRBJ2-1; TRBD1 might be the D (5 bases). Trimming stripped 5 bases from V and 8 bases from J, with 10 bases between. Germline CDR1 SGHTA, CDR2 FQGNSA. The CDR3 totals 12 residues. CDR3 sequence reads: CASSPLGDEQFF. The CDR3 DNA follows: TGTGCCAGCAGCCCCCTAGGGGATGAGCAGTTCTTC.